Following are 2 T cell receptor beta chains from one sample sequenced in a study of cytomegalovirus exposure and HLA in healthy donors. Primers for the PCR totalled 60 Vbeta and 13 Jbeta. Data came from immunoSEQ multiplex PCR; TCRdb stores just in-frame clones and leaves some out. There are approximately 190,000 clones in the sample; 70% to 80% occur only once, and roughly 13% lies in the top ten. Input material: PBMCs. These receptors all stem from a woman younger than 45 in good health and CMV-seropositive.

This rearrangement joins TRBV28 to TRBJ1-2; D call uncertain. V lost 6 bases to trimming and J lost 0 bases, with 5 bases between them. The germline gives CDR1 MDHEN, CDR2 SYDVKM. This CDR3 has 12 amino acids. CDR3 coding DNA: TGTGCCAGCAGCCAATCTAACTATGGCTACACCTTC. Residues: CASSQSNYGYTF.

DNA of the CDR3: TGCGCCAGCAGCTCCGCCGGGACAGGGGTTTACGAGCAGTACTTC. It encodes CASSSAGTGVYEQYF. The chain joins TRBV5-1 to TRBJ2-7; TRBD1 aligns across 10 bases. The CDR3 loop spans 15 amino acids. Germline-derived CDR1 and CDR2 are SGHRS and YFSETQ. V gave up 3 bases and J gave up 4 bases; unmatched junction bases: 7.